Listed below are T cell receptor beta chains from one sample, sequenced in a study of blood T cell repertoires in COVID-19. The table came from immunoSEQ multiplex PCR; TCRdb's copy has only in-frame clones and leaves some out. The sample yields 40,000 or so clones, around 90% seen once. Sequencing input: peripheral blood. These receptors all come from a man aged 55-75 years with COVID-19, enrolled during active disease. The CDR3 runs from the conserved cysteine through the conserved F or W. D genes are given only for firm matches. Some rows have no size entry. The others give once, few or many, or a class for an expanded clone.

d_call,v_call,j_call,clone_size,cdr3_nt,cdr3_aa
TRBD1,TRBV18,TRBJ1-2,-,TGTGCCAGCTCACCCCGGGACAGGGATGGCTACACCTTC,CASSPRDRDGYTF
-,TRBV19,TRBJ1-1,-,TGTGCCACCTCCGGACAGACGGTGAACACTGAAGCTTTCTTT,CATSGQTVNTEAFF
TRBD1,TRBV5-4,TRBJ1-1,-,TGTGCCAGCAGCCCGGGGACAGGGTTTAGGAACACTGAAGCTTTCTTT,CASSPGTGFRNTEAFF
-,TRBV27,TRBJ1-1,-,TGTGCCAGCAGTCCCTACTATCTAGAGGTGAACACTGAAGCTTTCTTT,CASSPYYLEVNTEAFF
-,TRBV10-3,TRBJ2-1,-,TGTGCCATTACGACACCGCAGGGTGAGCAGTTCTTC,CAITTPQGEQFF
-,TRBV19,TRBJ2-2,-,TGTGCCAGTACCCCACCCCGACTGGGCGGGGAGCTGTTTTTT,CASTPPRLGGELFF
TRBD1,TRBV28,TRBJ1-2,-,TGTGCCAGCAGGACCCAGGGGGATCGCTACACCTTC,CASRTQGDRYTF
-,TRBV7-3,TRBJ1-5,-,TGTGCCAGCAGCTTAATGGTAGAGGACACTCGCAATCAGCCCCAGCATTTT,CASSLMVEDTRNQPQHF
-,TRBV30,TRBJ2-1,-,TGTGCCTGGAGCGGGGGCTACAATGAGCAGTTCTTC,CAWSGGYNEQFF
TRBD2,TRBV4-3,TRBJ2-5,-,TGCGCCAGCAGCCAAGACCCCCCGACTAGCGGGAGTTGGGAGACCCAGTACTTC,CASSQDPPTSGSWETQYF
TRBD2,TRBV5-4,TRBJ2-1,-,TGTGCCAGCAGCGGGCCTAGCGGATACTCCTACAATGAGCAGTTCTTC,CASSGPSGYSYNEQFF
-,TRBV19,TRBJ2-5,-,TGTGCCAGTAGTATAGGAGGGGGTTTGGAGACCCAGTACTTC,CASSIGGGLETQYF
-,TRBV28,TRBJ1-3,-,TGTGCCAGCAGTTTCCAGGGGCTGAGCTCTGGAAACACCATATATTTT,CASSFQGLSSGNTIYF
-,TRBV3-1/TRBV3-2,TRBJ2-7,-,TGTGCCAGCAGCAAAAGGGGGGGCCCCTACGAGCAGTACTTC,CASSKRGGPYEQYF
TRBD2,TRBV5-8,TRBJ2-5,-,TGTGCCAGCAGCTTGTTCAGCGTAGCGGGAGGGGAGGAGACCCAGTACTTC,CASSLFSVAGGEETQYF
-,TRBV6-5,TRBJ2-2,-,TGTGCCAGCAGTTACGATCCAGGGGCGTCCACCGGGGAGCTGTTTTTT,CASSYDPGASTGELFF
TRBD1,TRBV29-1,TRBJ1-4,-,TGCAGCGTCCAGACAGGGGCTAATGAAAAACTGTTTTTT,CSVQTGANEKLFF
-,TRBV5-1,TRBJ2-1,-,TGCGCCAGCAGCTTGGCGGGGGTTAGGGCGGGCAATGAGCAGTTCTTC,CASSLAGVRAGNEQFF
-,TRBV3-1/TRBV3-2,TRBJ2-7,-,TGTGCCAGCAGCCAAGATCCCGGGACAAATTCCTACGAGCAGTACTTC,CASSQDPGTNSYEQYF
TRBD1,TRBV3-1/TRBV3-2,TRBJ2-5,-,TGTGCCAGCAGCCAAGATATCCGTCTCAGGGGGCGTCGGCAAGAGACCCAGTACTTC,CASSQDIRLRGRRQETQYF
-,TRBV10-3,TRBJ2-7,-,TGTGCCATCAGCGACAGTTTGTACGAGCAGTACTTC,CAISDSLYEQYF
TRBD1,TRBV28,TRBJ1-3,-,TGTGCCAGCAGTTTACCAACAGGGGGGGGAAACACCATATATTTT,CASSLPTGGGNTIYF
TRBD1,TRBV2,TRBJ1-5,-,TGTGCCAGCAGGAAGGGGACAGGGCAGATCGGGCAGCCCCAGCATTTT,CASRKGTGQIGQPQHF
-,TRBV6-6,TRBJ1-6,-,TGTGCCAGCAACGACTCGGGGGGAAGTAATTCACCCCTCCACTTT,CASNDSGGSNSPLHF
TRBD1,TRBV3-1/TRBV3-2,TRBJ2-3,-,TGTGCCAGCAGCCTCGGACAGGGGATAGGTACGCAGTATTTT,CASSLGQGIGTQYF
-,TRBV6-5,TRBJ2-7,-,TGTGCCAGCAGTTCCCTTTTTGATAGCTCCTACGAGCAGTACTTC,CASSSLFDSSYEQYF
-,TRBV10-3,TRBJ1-2,-,TGTGCCATCAGCTACCAAGGCGGGAGAGATGGCTACACCTTC,CAISYQGGRDGYTF
-,TRBV5-5,TRBJ2-7,-,TGTGCCAGCAGTCCCTCTGGAGGGGGCAGCTACGAGCAGTACTTC,CASSPSGGGSYEQYF
-,TRBV6-5,TRBJ1-5,once,TGTGCCAGCAGTCAACGGGGAGTTAGCAATCAGCCCCAGCATTTT,CASSQRGVSNQPQHF
-,TRBV29-1,TRBJ2-7,-,TGCAGCGTCGATACAGACAAAGCCTACGAGCAGTACTTC,CSVDTDKAYEQYF
-,TRBV11-2,TRBJ2-7,few,TGTGCCAGCAGCTTAGGCAGGCAGTCCTACGAGCAGTACTTC,CASSLGRQSYEQYF
-,TRBV7-9,TRBJ2-7,-,TGTGCCAGCAGCGCACAGGGTGTTGGCTACGAGCAGTACTTC,CASSAQGVGYEQYF
TRBD2,TRBV28,TRBJ2-3,-,TGTGCCAGCAGTTTCCCCCGACTAGCGGGTGGCACAGATACGCAGTATTTT,CASSFPRLAGGTDTQYF
TRBD1,TRBV27,TRBJ1-1,few,TGTGCCAGCAACCGGGACAGGTGGGGCACTGAAGCTTTCTTT,CASNRDRWGTEAFF
-,TRBV6-2/TRBV6-3,TRBJ2-5,-,TGTGCCAGCAGTTTATCTAGCGGACAGGAGACCCAGTACTTC,CASSLSSGQETQYF
-,TRBV9,TRBJ2-3,-,TGTGCCAGCAGCGTAAGGGGAGGAAACGCCGCAGATACGCAGTATTTT,CASSVRGGNAADTQYF
TRBD1,TRBV25-1,TRBJ2-5,-,TGTGCCAGCAGTCCGCGGACAGGGGGCCTCCAAGAGACCCAGTACTTC,CASSPRTGGLQETQYF
TRBD1,TRBV7-2,TRBJ1-2,-,TGTGCCAGCAGCTTCCGAGGGGGCACAGGGTACCAGGACTATGGCTACACCTTC,CASSFRGGTGYQDYGYTF
-,TRBV19,TRBJ1-2,-,TGTGCCAGTAGCGTGACAGGAAACTATGGCTACACCTTC,CASSVTGNYGYTF
-,TRBV19,TRBJ2-3,-,TGTGCCAGTTCCGGACTTCACACAGATACGCAGTATTTT,CASSGLHTDTQYF
TRBD1,TRBV5-1,TRBJ1-3,-,TGCGCCAGCAGCTTGGAGGGACAGGGAAGAAACACCATATATTTT,CASSLEGQGRNTIYF
-,TRBV19,TRBJ1-5,once,TGTGCCAGTAGTATTACGGGGGATCAGCCCCAGCATTTT,CASSITGDQPQHF
-,TRBV27,TRBJ2-7,once,TGTGCCAGCAGTCCCACCGACGGTGGGAGTTACTCCTACGAGCAGTACTTC,CASSPTDGGSYSYEQYF
TRBD1,TRBV28,TRBJ1-1,-,TGTGCCAGCAGTTTGGGCCGGACAGGGATCACTGAAGCTTTCTTT,CASSLGRTGITEAFF
-,TRBV11-1,TRBJ1-2,-,TGTGCCAGCAGCAGCTCATCGTACTATGGCTACACCTTC,CASSSSSYYGYTF
-,TRBV27,TRBJ1-1,-,TGTGCCAGCAGCGCCGGACAGCCCACTGAAGCTTTCTTT,CASSAGQPTEAFF
TRBD1,TRBV10-3,TRBJ2-2,-,TGTGCCATCAGTGCCGGGACAGAGAACACCGGGGAGCTGTTTTTT,CAISAGTENTGELFF
TRBD1,TRBV5-1,TRBJ1-1,-,TGCGCCAGCAGCTCAAATCACAGGGGCACTGAAGCTTTCTTT,CASSSNHRGTEAFF
TRBD1,TRBV27,TRBJ2-3,once,TGTGCCAGCAGTTCGACAGGGTCAGATACGCAGTATTTT,CASSSTGSDTQYF